This paragraph reports one TCR beta chain. This CDR3 contains 10 residues. CDR1 is SEHNR, CDR2 FQNEAQ, per germline (reference sequence). The trim removed 8 bases at V and 6 bases at J, leaving 1 base unmatched. This specimen comes from a study of control samples from healthy donors and cancer patients. Assay used: immunoSEQ multiplex PCR; TCRdb lists only in-frame clones, some missing. The data show 150,000 to 200,000 clones, approximately 92% seen once. The source of this sequence is a woman aged 40 to 50 in good health. V and J are TRBV7-9 and TRBJ2-7; 7 bases are shared with TRBD2. Sequenced: blood. The CDR3: CASGEGEQYF. The CDR3 nucleotides are TGTGCCAGCGGGGAGGGCGAGCAGTACTTC.